This is a list of T cell receptor beta chains from one sample in a study of control samples from healthy donors and cancer patients. This table comes from immunoSEQ multiplex PCR, and its TCRdb copy is limited to in-frame clones, with some not included. The sample lists approximately 170,000 clones; roughly 90% were seen once. The sample consisted of blood. These receptors were taken from a woman aged 50 to 60 in good health. CDR3s include the opening cysteine and the closing phenylalanine or tryptophan.

v_call cdr3_length cdr3_aa
TRBV9 15 CASSSGGQGAGEQYF
TRBV29-1 11 CSVARSYGYTF
TRBV18 14 CASSPNTQGRELFF
TRBV10-3 14 CAISESATKSPLHF
TRBV7-2 16 CASNLAGTSGYNEQFF
TRBV9 14 CASSDIDLYPEAFF
TRBV7-2 16 CASSLDYAGTNYGYTF
TRBV6-6 13 CASSSGVGTEAFF
TRBV7-6 16 CASSLAVHSGANVLTF
TRBV2 15 CASRRLAGGLKTQYF
TRBV6-2/TRBV6-3 14 CASSFDSSNQPQHF
TRBV3-1/TRBV3-2 17 CASSVPPGPTYSYEQYF
TRBV2 19 CASSEIRTMDSSYNSPLHF
TRBV5-6 15 CASSPGPRFTGELFF
TRBV4-3 16 CASSQEDRRWSYEQYF
TRBV30 13 CAWSGGWGTEAFF
TRBV28 11 CASSSDRPQHF
TRBV25-1 14 CASSEFGGATEAFF
TRBV7-2 12 CASSNPTYEQYF
TRBV18 17 CASSPKDPAGPYNEQFF
TRBV5-6 14 CASSFQEQGSEQYF
TRBV5-1 16 CASSLLAGGPFAPQFF
TRBV5-5 13 CASSLGAIYGYTF
TRBV29-1 9 CSVSYEQYF
TRBV5-8 13 CASRQGRTGELFF
TRBV5-1 14 CASSFYTGAGELFF
TRBV6-2/TRBV6-3 11 CASSLNYGYTF
TRBV27 10 CASSIHEQYF
TRBV5-1 16 CASSLRGGHSYNEQFF
TRBV11-3 15 CASSFGGTGKNEQFF
TRBV19 14 CASRRREGYYGYTF
TRBV28 14 CASNPSGLNQPQHF
TRBV15 18 CATSRGLNTGITGNTIYF
TRBV30 13 CAWSVGGAYEQYF
TRBV2 14 CASRLTVSNQPQHF
TRBV28 15 CASREGHFSGNTIYF
TRBV6-6 12 CASSKGTGELFF
TRBV2 18 CASSPPRGLAGFRETQYF
TRBV7-2 12 CASTQIPDTQYF
TRBV7-2 15 CASSLQRSYNSPLHF